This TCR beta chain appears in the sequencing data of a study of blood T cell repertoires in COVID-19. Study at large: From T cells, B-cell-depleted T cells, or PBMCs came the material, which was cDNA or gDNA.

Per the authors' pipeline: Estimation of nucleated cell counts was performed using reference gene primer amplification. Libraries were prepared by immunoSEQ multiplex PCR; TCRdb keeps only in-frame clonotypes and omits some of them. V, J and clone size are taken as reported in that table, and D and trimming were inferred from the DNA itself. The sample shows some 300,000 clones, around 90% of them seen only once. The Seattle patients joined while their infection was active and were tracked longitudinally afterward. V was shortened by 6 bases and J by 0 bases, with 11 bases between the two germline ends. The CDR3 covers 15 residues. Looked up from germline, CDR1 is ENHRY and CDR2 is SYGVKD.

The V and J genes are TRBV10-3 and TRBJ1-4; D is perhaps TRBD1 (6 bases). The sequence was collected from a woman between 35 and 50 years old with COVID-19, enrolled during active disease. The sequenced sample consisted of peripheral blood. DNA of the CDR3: TGTGCCATCAGGGACTCAGGGGCAACTAATGAAAAACTGTTTTTT. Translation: CAIRDSGATNEKLFF.